The 28 T cell receptor beta chains below all came from one sample that was sequenced in a study of blood T cell repertoires in COVID-19. TCRdb's copy holds only in-frame clones and misses some; the assay was immunoSEQ multiplex PCR. The sample shows roughly 200,000 clones, about 88% of them seen only once. Specimen: peripheral blood. The receptor source for this set is a man aged 50 to 59 with COVID-19, enrolled during active disease.

The chain uses TRBV4-2 and TRBJ1-5; 7 bases are shared with TRBD1. CDR3 size: 15 residues. The J segment lost 4 bases and the V segment lost 0 bases, leaving 3 bases of the junction unmatched. Per germline, CDR1 LGHNA and CDR2 YNFKEQ. Here the CDR3 DNA reads TGTGCCAGCAGCCAAGATTCGACAGGGAATCAGCCCCAGCATTTT. Amino acids: CASSQDSTGNQPQHF.

This clone has only one observation. The V gene is TRBV12-3 or TRBV12-4, the J gene TRBJ1-1, with D possibly matching TRBD1 (6 bases). The CDR3 runs 13 residues. V was cut by 7 bases and J by 4 bases, with 13 bases left in between. The CDR3 nucleotides are TGTGCCAGCACCTTGCCAGGGGTCACTGAAGCTTTCTTT. Protein: CASTLPGVTEAFF.

This chain links TRBV9 with TRBJ2-2, with TRBD2 matching over 11 bases. Germline trimming cut 4 bases from V and 4 bases from J; bases unmatched to any gene: 3. The CDR3 is 15 residues long. Germline loops: CDR1 SGDLS, CDR2 YYNGEE. The CDR3 loop reads CASSPGLAATGELFF. The CDR3 DNA reads as TGTGCCAGCAGCCCGGGACTAGCGGCCACCGGGGAGCTGTTTTTT. The whole variable domain, filled in from reference TRBV9 and TRBJ2-2, reads DSGVTQTPKHLITATGQRVTLRCSPRSGDLSVYWYQQSLDQGLQFLIQYYNGEERAKGNILERFSAQQFPDLHSELNLSSLELGDSALYFCASSPGLAATGELFFGEGSRLTVL.

Only one count was recorded for this clone. V and J are TRBV29-1 and TRBJ1-1; TRBD1 might be the D (5 bases). The ends were cut back, 3 bases at V and 8 bases at J, with 10 bases in the middle. The CDR3 is 11 amino acids. The germline CDR1 and CDR2 sequences are SQVTM and ANQGSEA. CDR3 sequence reads: CSVEGGVEAFF. In DNA form, the CDR3 reads TGCAGCGTTGAGGGGGGGGTCGAAGCTTTCTTT.

This clone was seen just once. The chain has TRBV7-8 and TRBJ2-6, with D unresolved. Trimming stripped 1 base from V and 2 bases from J, with 6 bases between. The germline CDR1 and CDR2 sequences are SGHVS and FQNEAQ. CDR3 length: 15 amino acids. CDR3: CASSLGDPGANVLTF. The CDR3, as DNA: TGTGCCAGCAGCTTAGGAGATCCTGGGGCCAACGTCCTGACTTTC.

The J gene is TRBJ1-6, the V gene TRBV30; D remains ambiguous. CDR1 is GTSNPN, CDR2 SVGIG, per germline (reference sequence). The CDR3 covers 15 residues. The V and J ends lost 2 bases and 9 bases respectively, with 17 bases between them. This chain's CDR3 is CAWSNGLGFGSPLHF. DNA of the CDR3: TGTGCCTGGAGTAATGGACTCGGGTTTGGTTCACCCCTCCACTTT.

This sequence joins TRBV19 and TRBJ2-3, with a tentative D call TRBD2 (6 bases). The CDR3 totals 16 residues. Germline V gene sequence: CDR1 LNHDA, CDR2 SQIVND (reference sequence). Between the trimmed V and J ends, which lost 1 base and 0 bases, there was a span of 11 bases. CDR3 DNA sequence: TGTGCCAGTAGTATAGCGGGGGTCTCTAGCACAGATACGCAGTATTTT. Translated: CASSIAGVSSTDTQYF.

The chain recombines TRBV18 with TRBJ1-4; 7 bases align to TRBD1. The V gene end was trimmed by 0 bases and the J gene end by 11 bases; junction bases not matched to a gene: 3. The CDR3 is made up of 13 amino acids. CDR1 KGHSH and CDR2 LQKENI come from the germline V gene. CDR3 nucleotides: TGTGCCAGCTCACCACCAACAGGGGATAAACTGTTTTTT. Translating gives CASSPPTGDKLFF.

The chain is built from TRBV4-2 and TRBJ2-3, with a possible D match to TRBD2 (6 bases). Between the trimmed V and J ends, which lost 0 bases and 2 bases, there was a span of 12 bases. Germline V lookup: CDR1 LGHNA, CDR2 YNFKEQ. The CDR3 loop spans 16 amino acids. The CDR3, as DNA: TGTGCCAGCAGCCAAGAGGTCGGGGGTCTCACAGATACGCAGTATTTT. Its protein is CASSQEVGGLTDTQYF.

The chain joins TRBV30 to TRBJ2-4, with TRBD2 matching 11 bases. V lost 0 bases and J lost 8; bases outside the gene matches: 6. The length of the CDR3 is 15 residues. Looked up from germline, CDR1 is GTSNPN and CDR2 is SVGIG (reference sequence). CDR3 sequence: CAWSVLAGDVDIQYF. CDR3 nucleotide sequence: TGTGCCTGGAGTGTACTAGCGGGAGATGTGGACATTCAGTACTTC.

The genes are TRBV5-1 and TRBJ1-2, with D maybe TRBD1 (5 bases). Germline CDR1 is SGHRS and CDR2 is YFSETQ. The V end was cut by 0 bases, the J end by 2 bases, with 11 bases between. The CDR3 contains 15 residues. CDR3 region: CASSLGAGINYGYTF. The CDR3 coding sequence is TGCGCCAGCAGCTTGGGTGCAGGGATCAACTATGGCTACACCTTC.

The CDR3, as DNA: TGTGCCAGCAGCTTAGATCAGGGGGGTAGTGGCTACACCTTC. Translated: CASSLDQGGSGYTF. The chain joins TRBV11-2 to TRBJ1-2, with 7 positions matching TRBD1. The CDR3 length is 14 residues. The trim removed 0 bases at V and 7 bases at J, leaving 5 bases unmatched. From germline, CDR1 is SGHAT and CDR2 FQNNGV.

This clone showed up many times. The rearrangement links TRBV27 to TRBJ2-1; 10 bases are a match to TRBD2. CDR3 length: 15 amino acids. V dropped 5 bases and J dropped 7; count of bases not matched to a gene: 8. Germline assignment: CDR1 MNHEY and CDR2 SMNVEV (reference sequence). The CDR3 here is CASSKLVAGGNEQFF. CDR3 nucleotide sequence: TGTGCCAGCAGTAAGTTGGTAGCGGGGGGAAATGAGCAGTTCTTC.

V and J are TRBV7-2 and TRBJ2-3; D not resolved. V lost 1 base, J lost 6 bases, and 11 bases lay in between. The length of the CDR3 is 14 residues. Germline V CDR1 and CDR2: SGHTA, FQGNSA. The CDR3 sequence is CASSLGRSLDTQYF. The CDR3 bases are TGTGCCAGCAGCTTAGGGCGGAGTCTGGATACGCAGTATTTT.

This CDR3 is CASSLASEGKLAGRYEQYF. For the CDR3, the DNA is TGTGCCAGCAGCTTAGCATCAGAGGGTAAACTAGCGGGGAGGTACGAGCAGTACTTC. The chain combines TRBV7-9 with TRBJ2-7; 10 bases are shared with TRBD2. This CDR3 is built from 19 residues. Germline lookup yields CDR1 SEHNR and CDR2 FQNEAQ (reference sequence). After removal of 0 bases from V and 4 bases from J, the junction contained 15 bases not matched to a gene.

CDR3 DNA: TGTGCCACCAGTGATTCCAGGGGTGCTAATGAAAAACTGTTTTTT. This codes for CATSDSRGANEKLFF. V usage is TRBV24-1 and J usage is TRBJ1-4, with D perhaps TRBD1 (6 bases). There are 15 residues in the CDR3. Trimming took off 2 bases at V and 3 bases at J, with 9 bases between the two ends. The germline V gene has CDR1 KGHDR and CDR2 SFDVKD.

The V gene is TRBV19, the J gene TRBJ1-2, with D possibly being TRBD1 (5 bases). The CDR3 runs to 12 residues. The V end lost 2 bases, the J end lost 4 bases, and 5 bases lay between the germline ends. The germline V gene encodes CDR1 LNHDA and CDR2 SQIVND (reference sequence). CDR3 sequence reads: CASSITGYGYTF. The CDR3 DNA reads as TGTGCCAGTAGTATAACAGGCTATGGCTACACCTTC.

The rearrangement links TRBV7-9 to TRBJ2-7, with D hard to call. Trimming shortened V by 2 bases and J by 2 bases, and 16 bases separated the two germline ends. CDR3 length equals 16 residues. CDR1 and CDR2 from the germline V gene are SEHNR and FQNEAQ (reference sequence). This CDR3 reads CASSLLGSDGAYEQYF. CDR3 in DNA: TGTGCCAGCAGCTTACTTGGCTCCGACGGAGCCTACGAGCAGTACTTC.

The J gene is TRBJ2-1, the V gene TRBV6-5; 9 nucleotides line up with TRBD2. The CDR3 loop spans 15 amino acids. CDR1 is MNHEY and CDR2 is SVGAGI in the germline V gene. The V segment lost 5 bases and the J segment 7 bases; nucleotides outside the gene matches: 9. CDR3 DNA: TGTGCCAGCAGTATATCTAGCGGGAATCCTAATGAGCAGTTCTTC. Translation gives CASSISSGNPNEQFF.

V and J are TRBV11-3 and TRBJ2-7; 9 positions match TRBD2. The CDR3 length is 13 residues. V shed 5 bases and J 6 bases; nucleotides not matched to a gene: 5. Looked up from germline, CDR1 is SGHNT and CDR2 is YENEEA. Here the CDR3 DNA reads TGTGCCAGCAGCGGCGGGAGGGCCTCCGAGCAGTACTTC. The encoded protein is CASSGGRASEQYF.

This chain joins TRBV7-3 and TRBJ1-1; D is undetermined. The V end was cut by 5 bases, the J end by 4 bases, with 14 bases between. Per germline, CDR1 SGHTA and CDR2 FQGTGA. The CDR3 sequence is 14 residues long. CDR3: CASSPGSLGTEAFF. CDR3 nucleotide sequence: TGTGCCAGCAGCCCCGGGTCTTTGGGCACTGAAGCTTTCTTT.

J is TRBJ2-5 and V is TRBV7-9; 8 nucleotides line up with TRBD1. The V and J ends lost 5 bases and 5 bases, in that order; junction bases with no gene match: 16. CDR1 is SEHNR, CDR2 FQNEAQ, per germline (reference sequence). The CDR3 extends over 17 amino acids. CDR3 amino acids: CASSPQGSSRGQETQYF. The CDR3 bases are TGTGCCAGCAGCCCACAGGGTTCGTCCAGGGGGCAGGAGACCCAGTACTTC.

The chain has TRBV19 and TRBJ2-1, with a weak D call TRBD2 (6 bases). V lost 7 bases and J 7 bases, leaving 14 bases between the germline ends. The germline gives CDR1 LNHDA, CDR2 SQIVND (reference sequence). The CDR3 totals 13 residues. The DNA for the CDR3 is TGTGCCAGTAAGTCGGGACTGCCAAATGAGCAGTTCTTC. Translation: CASKSGLPNEQFF.

This chain links TRBV10-3 with TRBJ1-2; perhaps TRBD1 as D (6 bases). V shed 6 bases and J shed 7 bases, with 15 bases lying between them. Germline CDR1 is ENHRY and CDR2 is SYGVKD. This CDR3 contains 13 residues. The chain's CDR3 is CAISDRSSGGYTF. In nucleotides, the CDR3 is TGTGCCATCAGCGACAGGTCTTCTGGTGGCTACACCTTC.

This sequence joins TRBV27 and TRBJ2-1; TRBD2 agrees at 13 bases. Germline values: CDR1 MNHEY, CDR2 SMNVEV (reference sequence). The CDR3 runs to 15 residues. V lost 4 bases and J lost 5; bases outside the gene matches: 2. Here the CDR3 reads CASSSLAGGNNEQFF. DNA for the CDR3: TGTGCCAGCAGTTCACTAGCGGGGGGGAACAATGAGCAGTTCTTC.

A few counts support this clone. The V and J genes are TRBV2 and TRBJ2-5; TRBD1 matches at 11 bases. Germline-derived CDR1 and CDR2 are SNHLY and FYNNEI. CDR3 length: 17 residues. The V segment lost 2 bases and the J segment 5 bases; nucleotides outside the gene matches: 10. CDR3: CASSERLWTGGQETQYF. The DNA for the CDR3 is TGTGCCAGCAGTGAAAGGTTGTGGACAGGGGGCCAGGAGACCCAGTACTTC.

The chain recombines TRBV19 with TRBJ2-4; no firm D call. CDR1 and CDR2 from the germline V gene are LNHDA and SQIVND (reference sequence). This CDR3 has 16 amino acids. V was trimmed by 1 base and J by 0 bases, leaving 10 bases between them. CDR3 bases: TGTGCCAGTAGTATAGGGGCCGGCGTAGCCAAAAACATTCAGTACTTC. It is translated as CASSIGAGVAKNIQYF.

CDR3 sequence (DNA): TGTGCCATCAGTGGGCGGGACAGTCTAAACACTGAAGCTTTCTTT. Encoded protein: CAISGRDSLNTEAFF. V and J are TRBV10-3 and TRBJ1-1; TRBD1 matches 7 bases. This CDR3 region has 15 residues. Germline CDR1 and CDR2: ENHRY and SYGVKD. Trimming removed 4 bases from V and 2 bases from J; junction bases left unmatched: 7.